There are a few counts of the clone carrying this T cell receptor (beta chain). The V segment lost 5 bases and the J segment 9 bases; nucleotides outside the gene matches: 5. Germline assignment: CDR1 MNHEY and CDR2 SMNVEV (reference sequence). The CDR3 contains 14 residues. Authors' analysis steps: How many nucleated cells were present was estimated from reference gene primer amplification. The table came from immunoSEQ multiplex PCR; TCRdb's copy has only in-frame clones and leaves some out. V and J calls and clone size come straight from that table; D and trimming were deduced from the DNA. This table has fewer than 150,000 clones, approximately 77% appearing once. The data were taken from a study of blood T cell repertoires in COVID-19. Across the whole study: Researchers got acute and convalescent COVID-19 samples from the United States, Italy and Spain. Sample material is recorded as cDNA or gDNA derived from T cells, B-cell-depleted T cells, or PBMCs.

The chain recombines TRBV27 with TRBJ1-6, with TRBD1 identical over 9 bases. The TCR comes from a man aged 80 or over with acute or convalescent COVID-19. The material sequenced was peripheral blood. CDR3 protein: CASSRDRESSPLHF. The CDR3 region has the DNA TGTGCCAGCAGTAGGGACAGGGAAAGTTCACCCCTCCACTTT.